In its sample, the clone carrying this T cell receptor beta chain was seen a few times. This specimen belongs to a study of human T cells and chemical hapten exposure. Study background: Mostly female patients had alopecia areata, totalis or universalis.

Time point defined: patch test 2, 6 weeks after DPC sensitization. Stated treatment: therapeutic diphenylcyclopropenone sensitization with weekly scalp DPC. MiXCR, applied by TCRdb to the RACE reads, yields one record per CDR3 protein. In the table there are 330,000 or so distinct CDR3 sequences, roughly 6% of which are singletons. This CDR3 is 17 amino acids long. The V end lost 1 base, the J end lost 3 bases, and 18 bases lay between the germline ends. Germline assignment: CDR1 ENHRY and CDR2 SYGVKD. The rearrangement joins TRBV10-3 to TRBJ1-2; D is unresolved. The TCR comes from a woman under 30 with alopecia areata. Some clones in this sample may be carry-over from other donors' samples. This specimen consisted of whole blood, obtained in connection with sensitization to the hapten diphenylcyclopropenone (DPC). The CDR3 protein is CAISEWGGHERDYGYTF. For the CDR3, the DNA is TGTGCCATCAGTGAGTGGGGTGGCCACGAGCGGGACTATGGCTACACCTTC.